A selection of T cell receptor beta chains follows, all from one sample in a study of T-cell reconstitution after alpha-beta-depleted transplantation in children. In TCRdb, the PCR reads were re-called with MiXCR into one record per CDR3 protein. The sample lists 60,000 to 80,000 distinct CDR3 sequences, 7% to 8% occurring once. Sequenced here: PBMCs from the stem cell graft donor, sampled from the stem cell graft. All receptors derive from a human donor who donated a stem cell graft to a child with acute lymphoblastic leukemia. Each CDR3 is given with its conserved first and last residue. The order of the fields is D gene, V gene, clone size, J gene, CDR3 protein, CDR3 DNA. The D gene is left open where the match is weak. Rows may omit the clone size; those that give it use once, few, many or a size class.

D gene: NA; V gene: TRBV24-1; clone size: many; J gene: TRBJ1-5; CDR3 protein: CATSDERANQPQHF; CDR3 DNA: TGTGCCACCAGTGATGAAAGGGCCAATCAGCCCCAGCATTTT
D gene: NA; V gene: TRBV12-5; clone size: few; J gene: TRBJ1-5; CDR3 protein: CASGLDQPQHF; CDR3 DNA: TGTGCTAGTGGTTTGGACCAGCCCCAGCATTTT
D gene: TRBD1; V gene: TRBV29-1; clone size: many; J gene: TRBJ1-2; CDR3 protein: CSSTDREYGYTF; CDR3 DNA: TGCAGCTCGACGGACAGGGAATATGGCTACACCTTC
D gene: TRBD2; V gene: TRBV12-3/TRBV12-4; clone size: many; J gene: TRBJ2-5; CDR3 protein: CASSRLAGGIQETQYF; CDR3 DNA: TGTGCCAGCAGCAGACTAGCGGGAGGGATCCAAGAGACCCAGTACTTC
D gene: TRBD2; V gene: TRBV6-5; clone size: many; J gene: TRBJ2-2; CDR3 protein: CASSWGSAGANTGELFF; CDR3 DNA: TGTGCCAGCAGTTGGGGTTCAGCGGGAGCGAACACCGGGGAGCTGTTTTTT
D gene: NA; V gene: TRBV2; clone size: few; J gene: TRBJ2-7; CDR3 protein: CASNEGGYEQYF; CDR3 DNA: TGTGCCAGCAATGAAGGAGGCTACGAGCAGTACTTC
D gene: TRBD1; V gene: TRBV3-1; clone size: few; J gene: TRBJ2-3; CDR3 protein: CASSQEVTGGGDTQYF; CDR3 DNA: TGTGCCAGCAGCCAAGAGGTCACAGGGGGTGGGGATACGCAGTATTTT
D gene: NA; V gene: TRBV7-8; clone size: many; J gene: TRBJ2-1; CDR3 protein: CASSFRSSGLSYNEQFF; CDR3 DNA: TGTGCCAGCAGCTTCCGTAGCAGTGGGCTCTCCTACAATGAGCAGTTCTTC
D gene: NA; V gene: TRBV5-1; clone size: many; J gene: TRBJ1-1; CDR3 protein: CASSFTGNEAFF; CDR3 DNA: TGCGCCAGCAGCTTCACGGGGAATGAAGCTTTCTTT
D gene: NA; V gene: TRBV11-2; clone size: once; J gene: TRBJ1-2; CDR3 protein: CASSPPWSYYGYTF; CDR3 DNA: TGTGCCAGCAGCCCTCCCTGGAGCTACTATGGCTACACCTTC
D gene: NA; V gene: TRBV4-2; clone size: many; J gene: TRBJ2-1; CDR3 protein: CASSQEANFPPQGEQFF; CDR3 DNA: TGTGCCAGCAGCCAAGAAGCTAACTTCCCACCCCAAGGTGAGCAGTTCTTC
D gene: NA; V gene: TRBV6-5; clone size: many; J gene: TRBJ2-7; CDR3 protein: CASVSTGSYEQYF; CDR3 DNA: TGTGCCAGCGTTTCAACAGGGTCCTACGAGCAGTACTTC
D gene: TRBD2; V gene: TRBV20-1; clone size: few; J gene: TRBJ2-2; CDR3 protein: CSATPLAGEAGELFF; CDR3 DNA: TGCAGTGCTACGCCACTAGCGGGAGAGGCCGGGGAGCTGTTTTTT
D gene: NA; V gene: TRBV11-2; clone size: many; J gene: TRBJ2-7; CDR3 protein: CASSSIRGAGEQYF; CDR3 DNA: TGTGCCAGCAGCTCCATAAGGGGGGCGGGGGAGCAGTACTTC
D gene: TRBD1; V gene: TRBV28; clone size: NA; J gene: TRBJ1-2; CDR3 protein: CASSPLDRVLGYTF; CDR3 DNA: TGTGCCAGCAGCCCCTTGGACAGGGTCTTAGGCTACACCTTC
D gene: NA; V gene: TRBV3-1; clone size: many; J gene: TRBJ2-2; CDR3 protein: CASSRGARGGELFF; CDR3 DNA: TGTGCCAGCAGCCGAGGCGCACGAGGCGGGGAGCTGTTTTTT
D gene: NA; V gene: TRBV10-3; clone size: many; J gene: TRBJ2-1; CDR3 protein: CAISESGGVHNEQFF; CDR3 DNA: TGTGCCATCAGTGAGTCCGGAGGAGTCCACAATGAGCAGTTCTTC
D gene: TRBD2; V gene: TRBV12-3/TRBV12-4; clone size: many; J gene: TRBJ2-1; CDR3 protein: CASSNRLAAYNEQFF; CDR3 DNA: TGTGCCAGCAGTAATAGACTAGCGGCCTACAATGAGCAGTTCTTC
D gene: TRBD1; V gene: TRBV5-6; clone size: NA; J gene: TRBJ2-2; CDR3 protein: CASSLEAGGVTGELFF; CDR3 DNA: TGTGCCAGCAGCTTGGAGGCAGGGGGCGTCACCGGGGAGCTGTTTTTT
D gene: NA; V gene: TRBV6-5; clone size: many; J gene: TRBJ2-3; CDR3 protein: CASISLELGWPSTDTQYF; CDR3 DNA: TGTGCCAGCATCTCATTAGAGCTAGGATGGCCTAGCACAGATACGCAGTATTTT
D gene: NA; V gene: TRBV9; clone size: many; J gene: TRBJ2-7; CDR3 protein: CASSVDLGGYEQYF; CDR3 DNA: TGTGCCAGCAGCGTAGACTTAGGGGGATACGAGCAGTACTTC
D gene: NA; V gene: TRBV20-1; clone size: NA; J gene: TRBJ2-7; CDR3 protein: CSARDSRYHEQYF; CDR3 DNA: TGCAGTGCTAGAGATTCCAGATACCACGAGCAGTACTTC
D gene: NA; V gene: TRBV7-9; clone size: few; J gene: TRBJ2-3; CDR3 protein: CASSLVVERSDTQYF; CDR3 DNA: TGTGCCAGCAGCTTAGTAGTCGAGCGGTCAGATACGCAGTATTTT
D gene: NA; V gene: TRBV18; clone size: few; J gene: TRBJ2-1; CDR3 protein: CASSSNNEQFF; CDR3 DNA: TGTGCCAGCTCATCAAATAATGAGCAGTTCTTC